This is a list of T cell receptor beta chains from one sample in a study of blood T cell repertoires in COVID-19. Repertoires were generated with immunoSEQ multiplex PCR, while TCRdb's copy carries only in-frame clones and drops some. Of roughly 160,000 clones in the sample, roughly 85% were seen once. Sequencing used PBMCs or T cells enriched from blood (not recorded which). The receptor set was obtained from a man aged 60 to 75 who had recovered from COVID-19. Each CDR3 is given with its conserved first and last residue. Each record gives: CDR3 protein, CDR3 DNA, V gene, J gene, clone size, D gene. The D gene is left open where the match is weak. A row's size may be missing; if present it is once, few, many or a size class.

CATQGGPYNEQFF	TGTGCCACTCAGGGAGGCCCCTACAATGAGCAGTTCTTC	TRBV6-6	TRBJ2-1	.	.
CASSARTGYTGNTIYF	TGTGCCAGCAGCGCACGTACAGGGTACACTGGAAACACCATATATTTT	TRBV5-6	TRBJ1-3	.	.
CASSIALMNTEAFF	TGTGCCAGTAGTATAGCTCTTATGAACACTGAAGCTTTCTTT	TRBV19	TRBJ1-1	.	.
CASSFLTGGTEAFF	TGTGCCAGCAGCTTTCTGACAGGGGGCACTGAAGCTTTCTTT	TRBV7-2	TRBJ1-1	.	TRBD1
CASSFRSSDTQYF	TGTGCCAGCAGTTTTCGGTCCTCCGATACGCAGTATTTT	TRBV27	TRBJ2-3	.	.
CASSITKVTEQLFF	TGTGCCAGTAGTATTACTAAGGTCACTGAACAACTGTTTTTT	TRBV19	TRBJ1-4	.	.
CASSPGQYNSPLHF	TGTGCCAGCTCACCGGGACAGTATAATTCACCCCTCCACTTT	TRBV18	TRBJ1-6	.	TRBD1
CASSPSPGQGRLVAKNIQYF	TGTGCCAGCTCACCTTCCCCGGGACAGGGGAGGCTTGTAGCCAAAAACATTCAGTACTTC	TRBV18	TRBJ2-4	once	TRBD1
CASMYGGTDTQYF	TGTGCCAGCATGTACGGGGGCACAGATACGCAGTATTTT	TRBV6-5	TRBJ2-3	few	.
CASSLSGNYGYTF	TGTGCCAGCAGTTTGTCAGGCAACTATGGCTACACCTTC	TRBV28	TRBJ1-2	.	.
CASSLGSAGWTEAFF	TGTGCCAGCAGCCTAGGGTCGGCGGGGTGGACTGAAGCTTTCTTT	TRBV3-1/TRBV3-2	TRBJ1-1	few	.
CASSLGGTDIYGYTF	TGTGCCAGCAGCTTGGGAGGGACAGACATCTATGGCTACACCTTC	TRBV5-5	TRBJ1-2	.	TRBD1
CASSYTGRETYEQYF	TGTGCCAGCAGTTACACCGGGAGGGAGACCTACGAGCAGTACTTC	TRBV6-2/TRBV6-3	TRBJ2-7	.	TRBD2
CASSQEGTASNQPQHF	TGCGCCAGCAGCCAAGAAGGGACAGCCAGCAATCAGCCCCAGCATTTT	TRBV4-1	TRBJ1-5	.	TRBD1
CASSLVGGTTDTQYF	TGTGCCAGCAGCTTAGTCGGCGGGACCACAGATACGCAGTATTTT	TRBV7-9	TRBJ2-3	few	.
CASSDPGLAGGGNEQFF	TGTGCCAGCAGTGACCCAGGACTAGCGGGGGGCGGGAATGAGCAGTTCTTC	TRBV6-1	TRBJ2-1	.	TRBD2
CASSPGAEQSYEQYF	TGTGCCAGCTCACCAGGGGCCGAGCAATCCTACGAGCAGTACTTC	TRBV18	TRBJ2-7	.	.
CASSIVSREETQYF	TGTGCCAGTAGTATAGTTTCCCGGGAAGAGACCCAGTACTTC	TRBV19	TRBJ2-5	.	.
CASSEAALMGQGDGYTF	TGTGCCAGCAGTGAAGCAGCCCTTATGGGACAGGGGGATGGCTACACCTTC	TRBV2	TRBJ1-2	.	TRBD1
CASRGLRMGMNTEAFF	TGCGCCAGCCGTGGACTCCGGATGGGTATGAACACTGAAGCTTTCTTT	TRBV10-2	TRBJ1-1	.	.
CASSMRKSSYNEQFF	TGTGCCAGTAGTATGAGGAAAAGCTCCTACAATGAGCAGTTCTTC	TRBV19	TRBJ2-1	.	.
CASRGRGSSNQPQHF	TGTGCCAGCAGGGGCAGGGGGAGTAGCAATCAGCCCCAGCATTTT	TRBV27	TRBJ1-5	few	TRBD1
CASSQRAFTETNTGELFF	TGTGCCAGCAGCCAGAGGGCGTTTACAGAGACGAACACCGGGGAGCTGTTTTTT	TRBV3-1/TRBV3-2	TRBJ2-2	.	.